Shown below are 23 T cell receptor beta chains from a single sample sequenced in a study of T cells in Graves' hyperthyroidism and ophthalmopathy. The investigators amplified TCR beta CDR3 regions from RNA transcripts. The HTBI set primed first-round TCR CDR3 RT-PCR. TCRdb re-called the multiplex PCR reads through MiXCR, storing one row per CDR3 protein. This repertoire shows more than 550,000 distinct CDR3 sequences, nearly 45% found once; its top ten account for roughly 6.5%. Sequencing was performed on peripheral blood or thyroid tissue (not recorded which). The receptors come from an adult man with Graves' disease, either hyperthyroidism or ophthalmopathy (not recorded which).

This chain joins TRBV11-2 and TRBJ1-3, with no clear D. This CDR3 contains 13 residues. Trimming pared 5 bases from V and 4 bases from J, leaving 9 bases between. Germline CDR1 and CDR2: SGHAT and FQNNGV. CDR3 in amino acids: CASSRGHGNTIYF. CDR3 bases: TGTGCCAGCAGCCGTGGGCACGGAAACACCATATATTTT.

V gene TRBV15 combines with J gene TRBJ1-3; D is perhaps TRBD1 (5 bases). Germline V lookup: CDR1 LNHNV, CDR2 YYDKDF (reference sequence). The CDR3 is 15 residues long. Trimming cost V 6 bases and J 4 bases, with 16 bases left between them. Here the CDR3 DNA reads TGTGCCACCAGAGGGACTCGAGGTGGAGGAAACACCATATATTTT. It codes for CATRGTRGGGNTIYF.

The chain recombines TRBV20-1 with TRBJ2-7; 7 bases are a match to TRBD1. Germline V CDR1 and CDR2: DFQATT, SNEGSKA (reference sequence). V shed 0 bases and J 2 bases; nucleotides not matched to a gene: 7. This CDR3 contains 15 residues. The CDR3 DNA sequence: TGCAGTGCTAGAGATAGACAGGGTCCCACCTACGAGCAGTACTTC. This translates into CSARDRQGPTYEQYF.

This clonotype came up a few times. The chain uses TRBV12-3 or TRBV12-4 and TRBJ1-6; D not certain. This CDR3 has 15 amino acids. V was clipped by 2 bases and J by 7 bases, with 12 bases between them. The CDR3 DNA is TGTGCCAGCAGTTTACAGCTTTCAAGAAATTCACCCCTCCACTTT. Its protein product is CASSLQLSRNSPLHF.

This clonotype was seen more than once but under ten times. As DNA, the CDR3 is TGCGCCAGCAGCTGGACCAGGGGCGTCCTTGGCGAGCAGTACTTC. Encoded protein: CASSWTRGVLGEQYF. This chain links TRBV5-1 with TRBJ2-7; tentative D call: TRBD1 (6 bases). Germline-derived CDR1 and CDR2 are SGHRS and YFSETQ. The CDR3 contains 15 residues. Trimming left V 3 bases short and J 6 bases short, with 19 bases between.

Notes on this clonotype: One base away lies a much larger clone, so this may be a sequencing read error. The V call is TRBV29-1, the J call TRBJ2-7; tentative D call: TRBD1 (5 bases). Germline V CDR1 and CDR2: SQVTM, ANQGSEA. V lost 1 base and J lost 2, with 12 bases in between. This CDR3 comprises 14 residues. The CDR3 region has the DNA TGCAGCGTTGAAGTCAGGGCTGGGACCTACGAGCAGTACTTC. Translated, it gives CSVEVRAGTYEQYF.

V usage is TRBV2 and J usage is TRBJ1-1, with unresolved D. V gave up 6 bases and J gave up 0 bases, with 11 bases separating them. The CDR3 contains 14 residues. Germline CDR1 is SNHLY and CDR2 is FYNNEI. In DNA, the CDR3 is TGTGCCAGCAGCGCGGCACAGCTGAACACTGAAGCTTTCTTT. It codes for CASSAAQLNTEAFF.

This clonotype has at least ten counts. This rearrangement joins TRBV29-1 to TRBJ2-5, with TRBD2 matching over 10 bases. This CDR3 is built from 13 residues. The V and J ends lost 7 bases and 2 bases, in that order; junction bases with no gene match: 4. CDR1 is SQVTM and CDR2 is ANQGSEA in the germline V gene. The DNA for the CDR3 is TGCAGCGGGGTAGCGGGGGGACAAGAGACCCAGTACTTC. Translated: CSGVAGGQETQYF.

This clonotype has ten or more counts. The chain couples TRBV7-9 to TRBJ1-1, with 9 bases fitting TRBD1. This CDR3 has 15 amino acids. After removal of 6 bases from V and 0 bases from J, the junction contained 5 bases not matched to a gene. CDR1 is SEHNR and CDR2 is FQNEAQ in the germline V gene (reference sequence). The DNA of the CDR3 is TGTGCCAGCAGTAGGACAGGGGCAATGAACACTGAAGCTTTCTTT. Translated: CASSRTGAMNTEAFF. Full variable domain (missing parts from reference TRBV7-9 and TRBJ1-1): DTGVSQNPRHKITKRGQNVTFRCDPISEHNRLYWYRQTLGQGPEFLTYFQNEAQLEKSRLLSDRFSAERPKGSFSTLEIQRTEQGDSAMYLCASSRTGAMNTEAFFGQGTRLTVV.

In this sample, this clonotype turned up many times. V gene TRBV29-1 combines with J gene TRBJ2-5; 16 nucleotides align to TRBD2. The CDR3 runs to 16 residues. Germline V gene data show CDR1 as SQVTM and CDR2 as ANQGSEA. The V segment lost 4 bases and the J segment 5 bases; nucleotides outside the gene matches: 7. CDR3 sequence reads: CSVVAGLAGGLETQYF. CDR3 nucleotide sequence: TGCAGCGTTGTGGCGGGACTAGCGGGGGGGCTGGAGACCCAGTACTTC.

The CDR3 sequence is CSARGDRENTEAFF. CDR3 DNA sequence: TGCAGTGCTAGGGGGGACAGGGAGAACACTGAAGCTTTCTTT. The chain recombines TRBV20-1 with TRBJ1-1, with 9 bases fitting TRBD1. CDR1 and CDR2 (germline): DFQATT, SNEGSKA (reference sequence). The CDR3 length is 14 residues. Germline trimming cut 3 bases from V and 1 base from J; bases unmatched to any gene: 3.

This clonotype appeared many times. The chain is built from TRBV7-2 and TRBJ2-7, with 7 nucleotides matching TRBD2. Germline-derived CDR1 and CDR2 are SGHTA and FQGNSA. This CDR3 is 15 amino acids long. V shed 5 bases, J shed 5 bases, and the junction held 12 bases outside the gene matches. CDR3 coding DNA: TGTGCCAGCAGCCCCTGGACTAGTTCTGGCCACGAGCAGTACTTC. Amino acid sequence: CASSPWTSSGHEQYF.

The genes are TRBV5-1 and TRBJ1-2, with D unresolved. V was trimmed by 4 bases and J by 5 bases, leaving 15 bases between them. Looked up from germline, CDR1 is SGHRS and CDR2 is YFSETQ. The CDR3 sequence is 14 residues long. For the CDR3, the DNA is TGCGCCAGCAGCAGAGACCTGACGCCATATGGCTACACCTTC. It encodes CASSRDLTPYGYTF. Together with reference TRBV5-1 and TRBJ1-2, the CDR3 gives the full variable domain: KAGVTQTPRYLIKTRGQQVTLSCSPISGHRSVSWYQQTPGQGLQFLFEYFSETQRNKGNFPGRFSGRQFSNSRSEMNVSTLELGDSALYLCASSRDLTPYGYTFGSGTRLTVV.

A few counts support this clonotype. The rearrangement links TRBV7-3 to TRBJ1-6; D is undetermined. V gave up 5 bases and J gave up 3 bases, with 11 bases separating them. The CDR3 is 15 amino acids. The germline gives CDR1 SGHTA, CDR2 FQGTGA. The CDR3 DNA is TGTGCCAGCAGCCGCCAGTCCGGCTATAATTCACCCCTCCACTTT. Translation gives CASSRQSGYNSPLHF.

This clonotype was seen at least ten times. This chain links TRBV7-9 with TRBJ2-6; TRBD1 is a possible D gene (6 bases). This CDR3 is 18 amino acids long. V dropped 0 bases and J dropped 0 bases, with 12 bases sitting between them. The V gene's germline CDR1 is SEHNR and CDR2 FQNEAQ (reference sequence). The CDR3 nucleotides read TGTGCCAGCAGCTTAGCGTTAGGACAGCGCTCTGGGGCCAACGTCCTGACTTTC. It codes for CASSLALGQRSGANVLTF.

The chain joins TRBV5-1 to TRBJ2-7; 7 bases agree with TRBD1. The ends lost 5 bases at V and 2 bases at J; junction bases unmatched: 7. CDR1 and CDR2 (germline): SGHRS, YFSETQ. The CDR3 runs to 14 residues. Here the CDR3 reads CASRGQPTTYEQYF. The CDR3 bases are TGCGCCAGCAGGGGACAGCCGACAACCTACGAGCAGTACTTC.

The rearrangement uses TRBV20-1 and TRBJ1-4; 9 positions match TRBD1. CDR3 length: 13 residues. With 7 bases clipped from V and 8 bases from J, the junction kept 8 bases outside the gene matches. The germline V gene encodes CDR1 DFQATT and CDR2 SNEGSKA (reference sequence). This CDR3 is CSVQGQGNEKLFF. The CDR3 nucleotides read TGCAGTGTTCAAGGACAGGGGAACGAAAAACTGTTTTTT.

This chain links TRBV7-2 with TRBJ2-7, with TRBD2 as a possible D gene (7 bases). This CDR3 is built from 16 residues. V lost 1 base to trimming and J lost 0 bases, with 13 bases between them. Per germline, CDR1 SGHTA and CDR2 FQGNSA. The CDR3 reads CASSLEAGASSYEQYF. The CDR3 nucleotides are TGTGCCAGCAGCTTAGAGGCGGGGGCGAGCTCCTACGAGCAGTACTTC.

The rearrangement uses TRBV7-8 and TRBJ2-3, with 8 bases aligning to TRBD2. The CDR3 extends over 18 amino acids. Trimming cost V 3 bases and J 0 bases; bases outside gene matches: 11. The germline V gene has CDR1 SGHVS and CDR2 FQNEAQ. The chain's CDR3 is CASSLSGGGYSSTDTQYF. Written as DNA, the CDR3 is TGTGCCAGCAGCTTGTCGGGAGGGGGGTACTCTAGCACAGATACGCAGTATTTT.

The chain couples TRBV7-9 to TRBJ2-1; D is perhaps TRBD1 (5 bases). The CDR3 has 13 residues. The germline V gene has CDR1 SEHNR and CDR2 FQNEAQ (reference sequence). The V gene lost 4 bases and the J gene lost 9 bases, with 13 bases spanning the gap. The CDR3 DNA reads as TGTGCCAGCAGCTCCAGACAGTATGGTGAGCAGTTCTTC. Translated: CASSSRQYGEQFF.

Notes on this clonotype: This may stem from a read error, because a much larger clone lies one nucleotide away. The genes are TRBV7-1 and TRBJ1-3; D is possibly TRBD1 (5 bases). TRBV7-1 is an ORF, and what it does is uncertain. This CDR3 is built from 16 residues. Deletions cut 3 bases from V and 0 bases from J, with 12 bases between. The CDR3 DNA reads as TGTGCCAGCAGCTCCGGACATGATCACTCTGGAAACACCATATATTTT. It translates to CASSSGHDHSGNTIYF.

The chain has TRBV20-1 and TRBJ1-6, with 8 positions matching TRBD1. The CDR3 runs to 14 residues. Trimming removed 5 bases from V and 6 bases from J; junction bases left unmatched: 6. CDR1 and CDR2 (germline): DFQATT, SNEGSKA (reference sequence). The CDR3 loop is CSAGGQGGNSPLHF. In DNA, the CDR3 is TGCAGTGCTGGAGGACAGGGAGGTAATTCACCCCTCCACTTT.

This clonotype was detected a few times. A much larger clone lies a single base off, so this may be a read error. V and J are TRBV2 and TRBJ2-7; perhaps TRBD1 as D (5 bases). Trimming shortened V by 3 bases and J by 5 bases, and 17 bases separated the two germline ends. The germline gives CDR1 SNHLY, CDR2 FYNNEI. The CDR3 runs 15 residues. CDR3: CASSERPQGSHEQYF. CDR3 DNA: TGTGCCAGCAGTGAGAGACCCCAGGGTTCCCACGAGCAGTACTTC.